The entry that follows covers one TCR beta chain sequence. Its specificity is unknown. The record originates from a study of blood T cells in healthy people across ages. Overall study findings and caveats: It was not possible, with unsorted PBMCs, to conclusively compare naive and antigen-experienced cells. Naive T cell percentage showed a strong correlation with TCR beta diversity. Both higher diversity and more naive CD4+ cells marked long-lived donors when set against aged donors.

In each sample, at least 6 million PBMCs were isolated. With V trimmed by 0 bases and J by 0 bases, 9 bases remained unmatched. Germline V CDR1 and CDR2: MNHNS, SASEGT. This CDR3 comprises 18 residues. Together with a sample-barcoded 5' primer, a J-beta primer mix was included in a second PCR lasting about 6 to 11 cycles. MiXCR, applied by TCRdb to the 5' RACE reads, yields one record per CDR3 protein. The table has about 780,000 distinct CDR3 sequences, around half seen once. Sequenced material: blood. The genes are TRBV6-1 and TRBJ2-7, with 9 positions matching TRBD1. The receptor was isolated from a man older than 75 in good health. As DNA, the CDR3 is TGTGCCAGCAGTGAAGCGCATATCGGGACAGGGTCCTCCTACGAGCAGTACTTC. Translation gives CASSEAHIGTGSSYEQYF.